These 10 T cell receptor beta chains were sequenced from one sample in a study of patients and donors after allogeneic stem cell transplantation. TCRdb passed the RT-PCR reads through MiXCR, listing each CDR3 protein once. The table lists almost 90,000 distinct CDR3 sequences, roughly 4.9% of them singletons. The material sequenced was blood, either unsorted or a sorted T cell fraction (not recorded which). The receptors come from a human donor who was either an allogeneic HSCT recipient or a stem cell or donor lymphocyte infusion donor (not recorded which). It is not recorded whose cells these are; they may come from a transplant donor.

This clonotype was counted only a few times. The genes are TRBV20-1 and TRBJ2-7; 9 bases are shared with TRBD2. The CDR3 is made up of 16 amino acids. Losses at the gene ends were 5 bases for V and 3 bases for J; bases not matched to a gene: 14. The V gene's germline CDR1 is DFQATT and CDR2 SNEGSKA (reference sequence). In nucleotides, the CDR3 is TGCAGTGCTTTCCGTTTCTTAGCGGGAGTGAACTACGAGCAGTACTTC. Its translation is CSAFRFLAGVNYEQYF.

This clonotype was observed at least ten times. This chain joins TRBV5-1 and TRBJ1-2, with D unresolved. V dropped 1 base and J dropped 3 bases, with 10 bases sitting between them. This CDR3 comprises 14 residues. CDR1 and CDR2 from the germline V gene are SGHRS and YFSETQ. CDR3 region: CASSLSGSDYGYTF. The CDR3 DNA reads TGCGCCAGCAGCTTGTCGGGTTCTGACTATGGCTACACCTTC.

This clonotype has just a few counts. This sequence joins TRBV6-1 and TRBJ2-1; TRBD1 is a possible D gene (5 bases). Trimming pared 7 bases from V and 0 bases from J, leaving 13 bases between. Germline V CDR1 and CDR2: MNHNS, SASEGT. The CDR3 consists of 15 residues. CDR3: CASTQRGFSYNEQFF. The CDR3, as DNA: TGTGCCAGCACCCAAAGGGGCTTCTCCTACAATGAGCAGTTCTTC.

This clonotype showed up many times. For the CDR3, the DNA is TGTGCCAGTAGCAAGGACAGCTGGGCAGATACGCAGTATTTT. Translating gives CASSKDSWADTQYF. V is TRBV19 and J is TRBJ2-3, with a possible D match to TRBD1 (6 bases). The CDR3 covers 14 residues. Trimming left V 6 bases short and J 4 bases short, with 14 bases between. The V gene's germline CDR1 is LNHDA and CDR2 SQIVND (reference sequence).

This clonotype has at least ten counts. The chain recombines TRBV12-3 or TRBV12-4 with TRBJ1-1, with 9 bases that match TRBD1. The trim removed 5 bases at V and 8 bases at J, leaving 9 bases unmatched. The CDR3 has 14 residues. CDR3 in DNA: TGTGCCAGCAGTCCGAGGACAGGGGATTTAGAAGCTTTCTTT. Translated, it gives CASSPRTGDLEAFF.

The table lists this clonotype with many counts. The chain carries TRBV5-4 and TRBJ1-1, with D possibly TRBD1 on 5 matching bases. V was cut by 0 bases and J by 3 bases, with 12 bases left in between. The CDR3 contains 15 residues. The germline V gene has CDR1 SGHNT and CDR2 YYREEE (reference sequence). CDR3 DNA sequence: TGTGCCAGCAGCTTGGAGGAAGGGGCGTACACTGAAGCTTTCTTT. Protein product: CASSLEEGAYTEAFF.

This clonotype was found many times. The V call is TRBV10-3, the J call TRBJ2-7; D is ambiguous. V lost 0 bases, J lost 2 bases, and 11 bases lay in between. This CDR3 contains 15 residues. Germline V gene sequence: CDR1 ENHRY, CDR2 SYGVKD. The DNA of the CDR3 is TGTGCCATCAGTGAGTCGACTTCGGCGACCTACGAGCAGTACTTC. This translates into CAISESTSATYEQYF.

This clonotype was seen at least ten times. The gene calls are TRBV4-1 and TRBJ1-1, with D perhaps TRBD1 (6 bases). V shed 1 base and J shed 5 bases, with 14 bases lying between them. The CDR3 contains 15 residues. Germline V gives CDR1 MGHRA, CDR2 YSYEKL. The DNA of the CDR3 is TGCGCCAGCAGCCAAGGAAGGGGGAGTGGGACTGAAGCTTTCTTT. It encodes CASSQGRGSGTEAFF.

This clonotype occurred many times. The V gene is TRBV27, the J gene TRBJ1-1; tentatively, D is TRBD1 (5 bases). The CDR3 length is 17 residues. CDR1 is MNHEY and CDR2 is SMNVEV in the germline V gene (reference sequence). V was trimmed by 5 bases and J by 5 bases, leaving 24 bases between them. The CDR3 DNA reads as TGTGCCAGCAGTCCCTGGGGGGGTGGCCCCAAGAGGACTGAAGCTTTCTTT. Its protein is CASSPWGGGPKRTEAFF.

This clonotype came up a few times. This chain joins TRBV11-2 and TRBJ2-7, with D uncertain. The germline V gene encodes CDR1 SGHAT and CDR2 FQNNGV. The CDR3 sequence is 12 residues long. The ends were cut back, 5 bases at V and 9 bases at J, with 14 bases in the middle. The CDR3: CASSNTGLVQYF. CDR3 nucleotide sequence: TGTGCCAGCAGCAACACCGGGTTGGTGCAGTACTTC.